This T cell receptor (beta chain) was documented in a study of vaccination effects on CD4 cells after COVID-19. As for the study in general: Two-dose vaccination with either BNT162b2 or mRNA-1273 was given to the participants.

Viral peptide pool expansion of antigen-specific CD4+ T cells preceded sequencing in the ViraFEST assay. Once cultured for roughly 10 days, the cells underwent separation to obtain CD4+ T cells. All vaccine recipients tested negative for nucleocapsid antibodies and had never contracted SARS-CoV-2 infection. In the cultures, half the medium was exchanged for IL-2 medium on days 3 and 7. This clone showed up just once. The target antigen is unknown. Using immunoSEQ multiplex PCR, the repertoire was profiled, and TCRdb retains in-frame clones only, with some absent. The data show approximately 24,000 clones, roughly 70% seen once. Regarding the study as a whole: Early post-infection timepoints were missing from the study, which also had few convalescent patients. After vaccination, at late timepoints, clones induced by infection and by vaccine contracted markedly.

Sequenced here: CD4+ T cells from PBMCs cultured with HCoV-NL63 spike peptides, sampled before COVID-19 vaccination. This sequence originates from a human donor who received a COVID-19 vaccine.

The CDR3 here is CSVDGMDTEAFF. The CDR3 nucleotides read TGCAGCGTTGACGGGATGGACACTGAAGCTTTCTTT. This chain connects TRBV29-1 to TRBJ1-1; D ambiguous. This CDR3 has 12 residues. Germline-derived CDR1 and CDR2 are SQVTM and ANQGSEA. Deletions cut 3 bases from V and 3 bases from J, with 8 bases between.